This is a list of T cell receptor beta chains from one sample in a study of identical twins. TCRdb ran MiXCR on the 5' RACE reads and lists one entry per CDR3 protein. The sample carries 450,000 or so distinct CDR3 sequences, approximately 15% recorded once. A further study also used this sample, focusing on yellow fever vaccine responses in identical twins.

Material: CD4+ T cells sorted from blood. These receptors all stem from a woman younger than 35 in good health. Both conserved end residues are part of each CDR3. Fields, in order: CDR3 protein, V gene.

CDR3: CASSSLGPLGVDTQYF
V: TRBV28

CDR3: CASSFRLTYTDTQYF
V: TRBV28

CDR3: CASSSIRTGAFF
V: TRBV5-1

CDR3: CASSRKTSGGAADTQYF
V: TRBV6-1

CDR3: CASSPTWLAGGLDNEQFF
V: TRBV12-3/TRBV12-4

CDR3: CASSYGRGTDTQYF
V: TRBV6-5

CDR3: CASGPGGLNTEAFF
V: TRBV25-1

CDR3: CASSYDRGAGEQFF
V: TRBV5-6

CDR3: CASIDVNYGYTF
V: TRBV6-5

CDR3: CASSQERSPGANVLTF
V: TRBV4-3

CDR3: CASSPGTGGFGEQYF
V: TRBV5-6

CDR3: CASRKQGVNYNEQFF
V: TRBV11-2

CDR3: CASSLGDRLLNEQFF
V: TRBV7-9

CDR3: CSAPDSFRYEQYF
V: TRBV20-1

CDR3: CSVDASHGRYNSPLHF
V: TRBV29-1

CDR3: CASSSPFEAYTEAFF
V: TRBV7-9

CDR3: CASSIKETQYF
V: TRBV7-2

CDR3: CASSSHRDRGREQYF
V: TRBV28

CDR3: CSARRPGGSYEQYF
V: TRBV20-1

CDR3: CASSGSSQGYEQYF
V: TRBV3-1

CDR3: CASSAGLAGVGTGELFF
V: TRBV5-6

CDR3: CASSLDQGAETQYF
V: TRBV7-9

CDR3: CAISEGQGPYEQYF
V: TRBV10-3

CDR3: CASILGEQYF
V: TRBV4-2

CDR3: CAWSGGDQPQHF
V: TRBV30

CDR3: CASSQPGDARTYEQYF
V: TRBV3-1

CDR3: CASSLAQVPAEAFF
V: TRBV12-3/TRBV12-4

CDR3: CASSRGQGNTEAFF
V: TRBV3-1

CDR3: CASSRGRDTGELFF
V: TRBV7-9

CDR3: CASSLTASWSSYNEQFF
V: TRBV7-2

CDR3: CAISALVNYEQYF
V: TRBV10-3

CDR3: CAISPRTGVRYEQYF
V: TRBV10-3

CDR3: CSARDPSGGARKQFF
V: TRBV20-1

CDR3: CASSPSRRVRDEQYF
V: TRBV9

CDR3: CASSLGDRGQPTNYGYTF
V: TRBV12-3/TRBV12-4

CDR3: CASRSGTSGSYEQYF
V: TRBV28

CDR3: CSVLGPANTGELFF
V: TRBV29-1

CDR3: CASRDTSGAYEQYF
V: TRBV3-1

CDR3: CASSSGLAGGVIGELFF
V: TRBV11-2

CDR3: CASSELAGLEQFF
V: TRBV6-2/TRBV6-3

CDR3: CASSLTSGTDTQYF
V: TRBV7-8

CDR3: CASSPRGGLASKTQYF
V: TRBV11-2